These 31 T cell receptor beta chains came from one sample sequenced in a study of CD8+CD57+ T cells in acquired aplastic anemia. Genomic DNA provided the template from which TCR beta VDJ and CDR3 profiles were obtained. A single record per CDR3 protein comes from TCRdb applying MiXCR to the reads. The table shows 150,000 to 200,000 distinct CDR3 sequences, with 55% to 70% occurring only once. The specimen sequenced was sorted CD4+, CD8+, or CD8+CD57+ T cells (not recorded which) from PBMCs. The receptors stem from a human donor with severe aplastic anemia or a healthy control (not recorded which).

This clonotype occurred a few times. The chain has TRBV19 and TRBJ2-7; D is perhaps TRBD1 (5 bases). V was pared by 4 bases and J by 4 bases, with 8 bases between. The germline CDR1 and CDR2 sequences are LNHDA and SQIVND (reference sequence). This CDR3 contains 12 residues. CDR3 sequence: CASSNAGYEQYF. The CDR3 DNA is TGTGCCAGTAGTAACGCAGGGTACGAGCAGTACTTC.

A word on this clonotype: It is likely a read error, because the conserved phenylalanine at the end of the CDR3 is missing. The gene calls are TRBV7-8 and TRBJ2-2, with unresolved D. Trimming removed 5 bases at V and 5 bases at J, with 18 bases between. This CDR3 spans 16 amino acids. Looked up from germline, CDR1 is SGHVS and CDR2 is FQNEAQ. As DNA, the CDR3 is TGTGCCAGCAGCCCAAGGACCGCTGTAGGGACCGGGGAGCTGTTTTCT. This translates into CASSPRTAVGTGELFS.

This clonotype was seen repeatedly, ten times or more. This rearrangement joins TRBV27 to TRBJ2-5; tentatively, D is TRBD2 (6 bases). Germline V CDR1 and CDR2: MNHEY, SMNVEV (reference sequence). V was cut by 8 bases and J by 5 bases, with 6 bases left in between. CDR3 length: 10 residues. The CDR3 coding sequence is TGTGCCAGCGGGGGGGAGACCCAGTACTTC. It translates to CASGGETQYF.

This clonotype has just a few counts. The gene calls are TRBV10-3 and TRBJ1-2; 7 bases match TRBD1. The V and J ends lost 8 bases and 6 bases, in that order; junction bases with no gene match: 9. Germline CDR1 is ENHRY and CDR2 is SYGVKD. The CDR3 runs to 13 residues. The CDR3 DNA follows: TGTGCCATCCGGACAGGAGAGCACAATGGCTACACCTTC. This encodes CAIRTGEHNGYTF.

The rearrangement joins TRBV7-2 to TRBJ2-7, with D unclear. This CDR3 contains 15 residues. V lost 0 bases, J lost 2 bases, and 11 bases lay in between. Germline V gene data show CDR1 as SGHTA and CDR2 as FQGNSA. The chain's CDR3 is CASSLAAQLTYEQYF. Here the CDR3 DNA reads TGTGCCAGCAGCTTAGCGGCCCAGCTTACCTACGAGCAGTACTTC.

The CDR3 bases are TGCGCCAGCAGCCCAAACTCACAGGGTCAGCAGTACTTC. Protein product: CASSPNSQGQQYF. The chain combines TRBV5-1 with TRBJ2-7; TRBD1 is a possible D gene (6 bases). Looked up from germline, CDR1 is SGHRS and CDR2 is YFSETQ. Trimming removed 4 bases from V and 8 bases from J, with 16 bases in between. The CDR3 has 13 amino acids.

The chain is built from TRBV2 and TRBJ1-3; D remains unclear. This CDR3 has 13 residues. Germline CDR1 is SNHLY and CDR2 is FYNNEI. Trimming stripped 7 bases from V and 1 base from J, with 8 bases between. The CDR3 DNA sequence: TGTGCCAGCATGGCGTGGTCTGGAAACACCATATATTTT. Protein product: CASMAWSGNTIYF.

This clonotype appeared a few times. The J gene is TRBJ1-1, the V gene TRBV2, with a tentative D call TRBD1 (6 bases). The V gene's germline CDR1 is SNHLY and CDR2 FYNNEI. V was cut by 2 bases and J by 1 base, with 11 bases left in between. The CDR3 totals 15 residues. The CDR3 sequence is CASSEQTGRNTEAFF. The CDR3 DNA reads TGTGCCAGCAGTGAACAAACAGGGAGGAACACTGAAGCTTTCTTT. Complete variable domain (other parts from reference TRBV2 and TRBJ1-1): EPEVTQTPSHQVTQMGQEVILRCVPISNHLYFYWYRQILGQKVEFLVSFYNNEISEKSEIFDDQFSVERPDGSNFTLKIRSTKLEDSAMYFCASSEQTGRNTEAFFGQGTRLTVV.

In its sample, this clonotype was seen a few times. This may come from a read error, since a much larger clone is one base off. J is TRBJ2-1 and V is TRBV5-6; D remains ambiguous. Trimming cost V 10 bases and J 0 bases, with 11 bases left between them. CDR1 is SGHDT, CDR2 YYEEEE, per germline. There are 13 residues in the CDR3. The CDR3 coding sequence is TGTGCCGGCGGAGCCACCTCCTACAATGAGCAGTTCTTC. Translating gives CAGGATSYNEQFF.

This clonotype was counted only a few times. V and J are TRBV19 and TRBJ1-6, with D possibly being TRBD1 (5 bases). V gave up 4 bases and J gave up 8 bases, with 12 bases separating them. The CDR3 loop spans 14 amino acids. Germline V gene sequence: CDR1 LNHDA, CDR2 SQIVND (reference sequence). The CDR3 sequence is CASSNQGRDSPLHF. CDR3 nucleotides: TGTGCCAGTAGTAATCAGGGCCGGGATTCACCCCTCCACTTT.

The count of this clonotype is one. A junction boundary mismatches the germline segment, possibly from a read error. V is TRBV24-1 and J is TRBJ1-5, with 7 bases matching TRBD1. Per the germline V gene, CDR1 is KGHDR and CDR2 is SFDVKD. This CDR3 has 14 residues. DNA for the CDR3: TGTGCCACCCGTGACAGGGATAGCAATCAGCCCCAGCATTTT. It is translated as CATRDRDSNQPQHF.

This clonotype was counted only a few times. The gene calls are TRBV12-3 or TRBV12-4 and TRBJ2-7, with 8 bases matching TRBD1. The CDR3 runs to 14 residues. J was trimmed by 3 bases and V by 6 bases; bases with no gene match: 7. CDR3 DNA sequence: TGTGCCAGCAGAGTCGGGACAGGTATCTACGAGCAGTACTTC. Protein sequence: CASRVGTGIYEQYF.

The chain has TRBV9 and TRBJ1-2; 10 bases are a match to TRBD1. The CDR3 length is 13 residues. With 4 bases clipped from V and 8 bases from J, the junction kept 5 bases outside the gene matches. Looked up from germline, CDR1 is SGDLS and CDR2 is YYNGEE. CDR3 nucleotides: TGTGCCAGCAGCCTTCCGACAGGGGGCGGCTACACCTTC. This encodes CASSLPTGGGYTF.

V gene TRBV4-3 combines with J gene TRBJ2-7; TRBD2 matches at 9 bases. In germline, CDR1 is LGHNA, CDR2 YSLEER. This CDR3 comprises 19 residues. With 4 bases clipped from V and 0 bases from J, the junction kept 16 bases outside the gene matches. The CDR3 DNA reads as TGCGCCAGCAGCCTTATAGGTACAGCTAGCGGGGCGCTCTCCTACGAGCAGTACTTC. This sequence encodes CASSLIGTASGALSYEQYF.

This chain connects TRBV7-3 to TRBJ2-2, with a possible D match to TRBD2 (5 bases). The CDR3 sequence is 15 residues long. V was cut by 5 bases and J by 4 bases, with 14 bases left in between. Germline assignment: CDR1 SGHTA and CDR2 FQGTGA. CDR3: CASSDAGTSTGELFF. The CDR3 nucleotides read TGTGCCAGCAGCGATGCCGGTACTAGCACCGGGGAGCTGTTTTTT.

The chain has TRBV15 and TRBJ2-5; 9 bases match TRBD1. Trimming took 4 bases from V and 5 from J; bases not matched to a gene: 8. Germline V gives CDR1 LNHNV, CDR2 YYDKDF (reference sequence). The CDR3 is 15 amino acids. The CDR3 DNA follows: TGTGCCACCAGCAAAACAGGGGGCGTCGGGGAGACCCAGTACTTC. Protein sequence: CATSKTGGVGETQYF.

The chain recombines TRBV29-1 with TRBJ1-2; D uncertain. This CDR3 spans 12 amino acids. Germline-derived CDR1 and CDR2 are SQVTM and ANQGSEA. Trimming removed 1 base at V and 2 bases at J, with 5 bases between. In DNA, the CDR3 is TGCAGCGTTGAAGGGACGAACTATGGCTACACCTTC. Amino acid sequence: CSVEGTNYGYTF.

This clonotype was seen many times. V usage is TRBV3-1 and J usage is TRBJ2-2; D possibly corresponds to TRBD1 (6 bases). Germline V gene lookup returns CDR1 LGHDT and CDR2 YNNKEL (reference sequence). The CDR3 runs to 15 residues. Trimming took off 3 bases at V and 1 base at J, with 9 bases between the two ends. CDR3: CASSHEGQNTGELFF. The CDR3 nucleotides read TGTGCCAGCAGCCATGAGGGACAGAACACCGGGGAGCTGTTTTTT.

This chain joins TRBV19 and TRBJ1-1; unclear D gene. Germline V CDR1 and CDR2: LNHDA, SQIVND (reference sequence). The ends were cut back, 3 bases at V and 5 bases at J, with 16 bases in the middle. The CDR3 totals 15 residues. The CDR3 here is CASSIWQAQGTEAFF. The DNA for the CDR3 is TGTGCCAGTAGTATCTGGCAGGCGCAAGGTACTGAAGCTTTCTTT.

The V call is TRBV24-1, the J call TRBJ2-5; no clear D gene. From germline, CDR1 is KGHDR and CDR2 SFDVKD. The CDR3 has 14 residues. The ends were cut back, 4 bases at V and 0 bases at J, with 8 bases in the middle. In nucleotides, the CDR3 is TGTGCCACCAGTGAAACAGCAAACCAAGAGACCCAGTACTTC. It translates to CATSETANQETQYF.

This chain joins TRBV20-1 and TRBJ1-1; D is ambiguous. Deletions cut 6 bases from V and 0 bases from J, with 11 bases between. Germline V gene lookup returns CDR1 DFQATT and CDR2 SNEGSKA (reference sequence). The CDR3 runs to 13 residues. This chain's CDR3 is CSAHPGMNTEAFF. The CDR3, as DNA: TGCAGTGCCCACCCGGGCATGAACACTGAAGCTTTCTTT.

The CDR3 region is CASSLTSGELFF. The DNA of the CDR3 is TGTGCCAGCAGCTTAACCTCCGGGGAGCTGTTTTTT. The rearrangement links TRBV7-3 to TRBJ2-2, with no clear D. CDR3 length: 12 amino acids. Trimming took off 0 bases at V and 6 bases at J, with 2 bases between the two ends. CDR1 is SGHTA and CDR2 is FQGTGA in the germline V gene.

For the CDR3, the DNA is TGTGCCAGCAGCTTGGCCGGACAGGTTTATGGCTACACCTTC. It encodes CASSLAGQVYGYTF. The J gene is TRBJ1-2, the V gene TRBV5-4; 7 positions match TRBD1. Germline-derived CDR1 and CDR2 are SGHNT and YYREEE (reference sequence). The CDR3 contains 14 residues. V lost 0 bases and J lost 5; bases outside the gene matches: 4. The entire variable domain, with the rest obtained from reference TRBV5-4 and TRBJ1-2, is as follows: ETGVTQSPTHLIKTRGQQVTLRCSSQSGHNTVSWYQQALGQGPQFIFQYYREEENGRGNFPPRFSGLQFPNYSSELNVNALELDDSALYLCASSLAGQVYGYTFGSGTRLTVV.

The chain is built from TRBV19 and TRBJ1-1, with D possibly matching TRBD1 (6 bases). The CDR3 consists of 14 residues. CDR1 LNHDA and CDR2 SQIVND come from the germline V gene (reference sequence). The V end was cut by 9 bases, the J end by 1 base, with 15 bases between. The CDR3 nucleotides read TGTGCCAGCCTCCAGGGACATTCGAACACTGAAGCTTTCTTT. Residues: CASLQGHSNTEAFF. Variable domain in full (rest from reference TRBV19 and TRBJ1-1): DGGITQSPKYLFRKEGQNVTLSCEQNLNHDAMYWYRQDPGQGLRLIYYSQIVNDFQKGDIAEGYSVSREKKESFPLTVTSAQKNPTAFYLCASLQGHSNTEAFFGQGTRLTVV.

This clonotype was counted once. The genes are TRBV12-3 or TRBV12-4 and TRBJ1-1; D gene uncertain. Trimming took off 5 bases at V and 5 bases at J, with 9 bases between the two ends. The CDR3 spans 12 residues. As DNA, the CDR3 is TGTGCCAGCAGTCTTCGTCGGACTGAAGCTTTCTTT. It is translated as CASSLRRTEAFF.

This rearrangement joins TRBV29-1 to TRBJ1-1, with a weak D call TRBD1 (5 bases). The V and J ends lost 4 bases and 0 bases respectively, with 9 bases between them. This CDR3 has 13 amino acids. CDR1 SQVTM and CDR2 ANQGSEA come from the germline V gene. CDR3 bases: TGCAGCGTTGTGTCAGGGATGAACACTGAAGCTTTCTTT. Its protein is CSVVSGMNTEAFF.

The chain has TRBV6-6 and TRBJ2-5, with D hard to call. V lost 2 bases and J lost 4, with 20 bases in between. From germline, CDR1 is MNHNY and CDR2 SVGAGI (reference sequence). CDR3 length: 17 amino acids. CDR3 residues: CASSYGEQGYVAETQYF. As DNA, the CDR3 is TGTGCCAGCAGTTACGGGGAACAAGGATACGTCGCAGAGACCCAGTACTTC.

The genes are TRBV5-8 and TRBJ2-7; D unresolved. V was clipped by 1 base and J by 1 base, with 9 bases between them. Germline CDR1 SGHTS, CDR2 YDEGEE. This CDR3 region has 14 residues. The CDR3 nucleotides read TGTGCCAGCAGCTTGATACAGTCTTCCTACGAGCAGTACTTC. Translation gives CASSLIQSSYEQYF.

This chain links TRBV9 with TRBJ2-7, with 8 bases fitting TRBD1. The CDR3 has 14 residues. Germline CDR1 is SGDLS and CDR2 is YYNGEE. The V gene end was trimmed by 3 bases and the J gene end by 2 bases; junction bases not matched to a gene: 4. The CDR3, as DNA: TGTGCCAGCAGCGGATGGACAGGGCCCTACGAGCAGTACTTC. Its protein is CASSGWTGPYEQYF. Filled out from reference TRBV9 and TRBJ2-7, the complete variable domain reads DSGVTQTPKHLITATGQRVTLRCSPRSGDLSVYWYQQSLDQGLQFLIQYYNGEERAKGNILERFSAQQFPDLHSELNLSSLELGDSALYFCASSGWTGPYEQYFGPGTRLTVT.

The J gene is TRBJ2-5, the V gene TRBV19; TRBD1 aligns across 9 bases. Germline V CDR1 and CDR2: LNHDA, SQIVND (reference sequence). J was trimmed by 6 bases and V by 5 bases; bases with no gene match: 7. CDR3 length: 14 amino acids. The CDR3 loop is CASSVTGGGQTQYF. The CDR3 nucleotides read TGTGCCAGTAGTGTGACAGGGGGGGGGCAGACCCAGTACTTC.

V is TRBV10-2 and J is TRBJ1-2, with D possibly being TRBD1 (6 bases). Trimming took 5 bases from V and 1 from J, leaving 11 bases between them. The CDR3 length is 14 residues. Germline CDR1 reads WSHSY; CDR2 reads SAAADI. CDR3: CASSLSDSNYGYTF. DNA for the CDR3: TGCGCCAGCAGTCTCTCGGACAGTAACTATGGCTACACCTTC.